This T cell receptor beta chain was captured by sequencing in a study of blood T cell repertoires in COVID-19. Produced via immunoSEQ multiplex PCR; TCRdb's table is partial and in-frame only. The sample carries roughly 250,000 clones, around 83% recorded once. CDR1 is SNHLY, CDR2 FYNNEI, per germline. The CDR3 is 13 amino acids. Trimming pared 3 bases from V and 2 bases from J, leaving 7 bases between. This TCR derives from a woman older than 75 with acute or convalescent COVID-19. This sequence joins TRBV2 and TRBJ1-2; no clear D. What was sequenced was peripheral blood. The CDR3 protein is CASSEIQNYGYTF. In DNA form, the CDR3 reads TGTGCCAGCAGTGAGATACAGAACTATGGCTACACCTTC.